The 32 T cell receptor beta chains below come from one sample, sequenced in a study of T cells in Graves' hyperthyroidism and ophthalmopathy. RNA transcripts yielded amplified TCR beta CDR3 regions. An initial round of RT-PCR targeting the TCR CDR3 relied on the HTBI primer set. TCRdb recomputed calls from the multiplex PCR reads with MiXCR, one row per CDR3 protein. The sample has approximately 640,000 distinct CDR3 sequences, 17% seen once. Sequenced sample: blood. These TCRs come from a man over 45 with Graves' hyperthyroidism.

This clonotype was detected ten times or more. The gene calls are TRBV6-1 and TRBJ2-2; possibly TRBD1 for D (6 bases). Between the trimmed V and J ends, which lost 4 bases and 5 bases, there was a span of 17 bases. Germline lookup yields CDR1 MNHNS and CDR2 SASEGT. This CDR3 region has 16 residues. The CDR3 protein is CASSVTLGRGTGELFF. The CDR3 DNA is TGTGCCAGCAGTGTGACCCTAGGAAGGGGGACCGGGGAGCTGTTTTTT.

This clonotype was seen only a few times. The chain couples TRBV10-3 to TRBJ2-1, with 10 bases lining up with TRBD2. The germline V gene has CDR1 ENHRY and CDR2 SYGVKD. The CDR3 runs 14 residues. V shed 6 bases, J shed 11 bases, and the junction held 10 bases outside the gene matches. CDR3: CAIRGTSAFRQQFF. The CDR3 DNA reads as TGTGCCATCAGAGGGACTAGCGCTTTTCGGCAGCAGTTCTTC.

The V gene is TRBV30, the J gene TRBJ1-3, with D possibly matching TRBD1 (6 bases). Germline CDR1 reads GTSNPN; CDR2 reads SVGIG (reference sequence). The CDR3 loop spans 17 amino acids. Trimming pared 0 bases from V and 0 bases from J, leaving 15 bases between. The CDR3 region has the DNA TGTGCCTGGAGTGTAGGACAGCTAACCCACTCTGGAAACACCATATATTTT. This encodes CAWSVGQLTHSGNTIYF.

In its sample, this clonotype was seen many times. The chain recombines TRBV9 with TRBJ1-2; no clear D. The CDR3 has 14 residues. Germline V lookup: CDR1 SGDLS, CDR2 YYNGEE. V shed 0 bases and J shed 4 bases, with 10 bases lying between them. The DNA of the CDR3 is TGTGCCAGCAGCGTAGCTGGAGCGAGCTATGGCTACACCTTC. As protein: CASSVAGASYGYTF.

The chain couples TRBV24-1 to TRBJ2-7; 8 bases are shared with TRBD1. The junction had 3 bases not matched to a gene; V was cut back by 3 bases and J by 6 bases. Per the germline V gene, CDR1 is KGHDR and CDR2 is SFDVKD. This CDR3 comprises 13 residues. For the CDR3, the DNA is TGTGCCACCAGTGATCCCGACAGGGGCGAGCAGTACTTC. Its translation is CATSDPDRGEQYF.

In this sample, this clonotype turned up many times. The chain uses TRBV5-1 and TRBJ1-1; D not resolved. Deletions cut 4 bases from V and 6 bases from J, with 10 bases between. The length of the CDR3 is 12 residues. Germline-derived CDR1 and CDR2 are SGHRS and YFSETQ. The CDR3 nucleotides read TGCGCCAGCAGCCTGGCCGGGTCTGAAGCTTTCTTT. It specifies CASSLAGSEAFF.

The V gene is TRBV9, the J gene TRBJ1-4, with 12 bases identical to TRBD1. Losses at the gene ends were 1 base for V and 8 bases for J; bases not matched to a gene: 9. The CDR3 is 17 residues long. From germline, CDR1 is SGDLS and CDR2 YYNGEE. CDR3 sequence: CASSVTGTGGLGEKLFF. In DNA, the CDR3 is TGTGCCAGCAGCGTAACAGGGACAGGGGGCTTAGGAGAAAAACTGTTTTTT. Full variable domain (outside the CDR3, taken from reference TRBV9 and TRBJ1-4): DSGVTQTPKHLITATGQRVTLRCSPRSGDLSVYWYQQSLDQGLQFLIQYYNGEERAKGNILERFSAQQFPDLHSELNLSSLELGDSALYFCASSVTGTGGLGEKLFFGSGTQLSVL.

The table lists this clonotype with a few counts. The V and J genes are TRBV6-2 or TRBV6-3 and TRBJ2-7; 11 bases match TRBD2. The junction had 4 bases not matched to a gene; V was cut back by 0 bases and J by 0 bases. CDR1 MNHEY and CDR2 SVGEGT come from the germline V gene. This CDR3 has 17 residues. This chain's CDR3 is CASSYSPLAGDSYEQYF. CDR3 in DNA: TGTGCCAGCAGTTACTCACCACTAGCGGGGGACTCCTACGAGCAGTACTTC.

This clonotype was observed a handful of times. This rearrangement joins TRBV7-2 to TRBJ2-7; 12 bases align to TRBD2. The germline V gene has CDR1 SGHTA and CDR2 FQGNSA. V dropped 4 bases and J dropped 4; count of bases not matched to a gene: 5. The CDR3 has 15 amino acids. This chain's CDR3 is CASSSTSGSLYEQYF. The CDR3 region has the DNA TGTGCCAGCAGCTCGACTAGCGGGAGCTTATACGAGCAGTACTTC.

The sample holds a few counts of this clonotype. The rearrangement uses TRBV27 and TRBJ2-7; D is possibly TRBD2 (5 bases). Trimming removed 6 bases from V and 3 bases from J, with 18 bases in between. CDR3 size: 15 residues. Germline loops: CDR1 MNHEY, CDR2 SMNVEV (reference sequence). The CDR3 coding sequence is TGTGCCAGCAGCCCTTCGGACTTTTGTGTCTACGAGCAGTACTTC. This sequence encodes CASSPSDFCVYEQYF.

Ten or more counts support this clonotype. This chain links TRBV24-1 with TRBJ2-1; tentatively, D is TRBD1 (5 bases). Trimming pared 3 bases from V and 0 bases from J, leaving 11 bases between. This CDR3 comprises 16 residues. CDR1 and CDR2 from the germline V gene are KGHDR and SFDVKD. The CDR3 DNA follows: TGTGCCACCAGTGATAGACAGACGGACTCCTACAATGAGCAGTTCTTC. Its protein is CATSDRQTDSYNEQFF.

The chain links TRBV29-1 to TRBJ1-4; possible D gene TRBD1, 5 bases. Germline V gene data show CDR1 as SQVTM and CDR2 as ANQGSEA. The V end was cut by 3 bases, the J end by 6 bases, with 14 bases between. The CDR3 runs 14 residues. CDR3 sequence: CSVDNLRGDEKLFF. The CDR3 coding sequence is TGCAGCGTTGACAATCTGCGAGGGGATGAAAAACTGTTTTTT. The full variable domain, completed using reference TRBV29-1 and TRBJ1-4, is SAVISQKPSRDICQRGTSLTIQCQVDSQVTMMFWYRQQPGQSLTLIATANQGSEATYESGFVIDKFPISRPNLTFSTLTVSNMSPEDSSIYLCSVDNLRGDEKLFFGSGTQLSVL.

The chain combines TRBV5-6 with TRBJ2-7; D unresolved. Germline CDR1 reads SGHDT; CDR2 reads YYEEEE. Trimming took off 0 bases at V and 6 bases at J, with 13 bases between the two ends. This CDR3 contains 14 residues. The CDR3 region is CASSLERFRLEQYF. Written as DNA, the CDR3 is TGTGCCAGCAGCTTGGAAAGGTTTCGGCTCGAGCAGTACTTC.

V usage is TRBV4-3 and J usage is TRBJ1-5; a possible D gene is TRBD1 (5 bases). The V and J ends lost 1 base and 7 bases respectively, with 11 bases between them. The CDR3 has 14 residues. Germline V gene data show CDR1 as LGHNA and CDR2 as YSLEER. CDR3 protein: CASSQGGAGQPQHF. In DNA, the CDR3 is TGCGCCAGCAGCCAAGGAGGGGCGGGCCAGCCCCAGCATTTT.

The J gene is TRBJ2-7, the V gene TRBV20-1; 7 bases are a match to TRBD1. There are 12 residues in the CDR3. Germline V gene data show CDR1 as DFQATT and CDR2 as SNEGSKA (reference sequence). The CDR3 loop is CGSGQVAYEQYF. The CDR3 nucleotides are TGCGGCTCAGGACAGGTAGCCTACGAGCAGTACTTC.

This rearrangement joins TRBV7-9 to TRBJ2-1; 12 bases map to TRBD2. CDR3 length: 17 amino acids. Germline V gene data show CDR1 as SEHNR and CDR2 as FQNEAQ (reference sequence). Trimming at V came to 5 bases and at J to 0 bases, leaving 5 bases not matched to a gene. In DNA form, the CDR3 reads TGTGCCAGCAGCCTCCCGGGACTAGCGGGCTCCTACAATGAGCAGTTCTTC. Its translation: CASSLPGLAGSYNEQFF. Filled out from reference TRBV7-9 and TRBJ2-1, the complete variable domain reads DTGVSQNPRHKITKRGQNVTFRCDPISEHNRLYWYRQTLGQGPEFLTYFQNEAQLEKSRLLSDRFSAERPKGSFSTLEIQRTEQGDSAMYLCASSLPGLAGSYNEQFFGPGTRLTVL.

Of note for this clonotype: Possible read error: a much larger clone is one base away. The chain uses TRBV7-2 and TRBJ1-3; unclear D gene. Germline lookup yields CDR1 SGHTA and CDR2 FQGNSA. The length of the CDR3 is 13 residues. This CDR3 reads CASSLGTLSTIYF. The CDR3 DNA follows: TGTGCCAGCAGTTTAGGTACTTTGTCGACCATATATTTT.

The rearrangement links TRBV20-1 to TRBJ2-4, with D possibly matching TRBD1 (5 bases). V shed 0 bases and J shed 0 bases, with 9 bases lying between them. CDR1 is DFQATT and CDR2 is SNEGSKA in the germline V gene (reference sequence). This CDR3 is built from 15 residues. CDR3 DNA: TGCAGTGCTAGAGATCTAAGGGGAGCCAAAAACATTCAGTACTTC. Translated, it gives CSARDLRGAKNIQYF.

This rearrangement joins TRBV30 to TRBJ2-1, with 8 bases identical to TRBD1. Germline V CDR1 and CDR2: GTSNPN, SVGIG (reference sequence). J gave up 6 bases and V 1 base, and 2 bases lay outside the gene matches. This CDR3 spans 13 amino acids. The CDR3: CAWSEDRGNEQFF. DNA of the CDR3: TGTGCCTGGAGTGAAGACAGGGGCAATGAGCAGTTCTTC.

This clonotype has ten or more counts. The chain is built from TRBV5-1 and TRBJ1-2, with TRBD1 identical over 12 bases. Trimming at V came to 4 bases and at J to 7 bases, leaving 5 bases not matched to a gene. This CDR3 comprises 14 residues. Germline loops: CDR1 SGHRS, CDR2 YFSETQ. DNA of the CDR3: TGCGCCAGCAGCCCAGGGACAGGGGGCTCTGGCTACACCTTC. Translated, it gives CASSPGTGGSGYTF.

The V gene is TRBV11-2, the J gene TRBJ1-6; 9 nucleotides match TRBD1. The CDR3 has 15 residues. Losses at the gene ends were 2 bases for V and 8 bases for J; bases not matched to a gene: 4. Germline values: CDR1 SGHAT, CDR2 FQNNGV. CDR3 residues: CASSLSGTGYSPLHF. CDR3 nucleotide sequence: TGTGCCAGCAGCTTATCCGGGACAGGGTATTCACCCCTCCACTTT.

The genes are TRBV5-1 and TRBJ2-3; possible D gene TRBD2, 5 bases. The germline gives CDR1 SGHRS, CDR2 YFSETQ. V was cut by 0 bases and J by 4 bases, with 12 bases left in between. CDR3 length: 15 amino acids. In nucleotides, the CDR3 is TGCGCCAGCAGCTTGGCCAATGGAGGTGCAGATACGCAGTATTTT. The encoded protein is CASSLANGGADTQYF.

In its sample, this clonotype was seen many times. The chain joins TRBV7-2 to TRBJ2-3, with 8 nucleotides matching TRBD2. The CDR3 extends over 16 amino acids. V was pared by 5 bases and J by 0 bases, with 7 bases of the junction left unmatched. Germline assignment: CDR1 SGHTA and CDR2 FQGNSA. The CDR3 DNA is TGTGCCAGCAGCATCGGACTAGCACCTAGCACAGATACGCAGTATTTT. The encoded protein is CASSIGLAPSTDTQYF. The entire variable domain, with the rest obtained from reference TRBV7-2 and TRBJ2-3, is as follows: GAGVSQSPSNKVTEKGKDVELRCDPISGHTALYWYRQSLGQGLEFLIYFQGNSAPDKSGLPSDRFSAERTGGSVSTLTIQRTQQEDSAVYLCASSIGLAPSTDTQYFGPGTRLTVL.

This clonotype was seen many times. The CDR3: CASSVGRGDTEAFF. Written as DNA, the CDR3 is TGTGCCAGCAGTGTAGGCAGGGGAGACACTGAAGCTTTCTTT. The J gene is TRBJ1-1, the V gene TRBV2, with a possible D match to TRBD1 (6 bases). The germline gives CDR1 SNHLY, CDR2 FYNNEI. With 4 bases removed from V and 3 bases from J, the gap between germline ends came to 12 bases. The CDR3 runs to 14 residues.

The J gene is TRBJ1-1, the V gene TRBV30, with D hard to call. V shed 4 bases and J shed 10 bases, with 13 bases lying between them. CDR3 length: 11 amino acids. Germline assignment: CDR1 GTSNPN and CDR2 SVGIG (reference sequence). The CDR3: CAWISGSPAFF. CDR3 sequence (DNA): TGTGCCTGGATCTCGGGGAGTCCAGCTTTCTTT.

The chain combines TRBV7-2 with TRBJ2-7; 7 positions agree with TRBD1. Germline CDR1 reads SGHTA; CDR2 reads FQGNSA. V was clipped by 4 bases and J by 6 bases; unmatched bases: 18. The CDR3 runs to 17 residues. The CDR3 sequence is CASSSNLRDRARGEQYF. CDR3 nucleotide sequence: TGTGCCAGCAGCTCAAATCTCCGGGACAGAGCTCGGGGCGAGCAGTACTTC.

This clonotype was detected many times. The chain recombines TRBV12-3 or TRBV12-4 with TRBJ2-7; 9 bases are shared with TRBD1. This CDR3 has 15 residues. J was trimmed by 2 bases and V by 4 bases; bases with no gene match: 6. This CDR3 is CASSSGQGSTYEQYF. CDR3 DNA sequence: TGTGCCAGCAGTTCGGGACAGGGTAGCACCTACGAGCAGTACTTC.

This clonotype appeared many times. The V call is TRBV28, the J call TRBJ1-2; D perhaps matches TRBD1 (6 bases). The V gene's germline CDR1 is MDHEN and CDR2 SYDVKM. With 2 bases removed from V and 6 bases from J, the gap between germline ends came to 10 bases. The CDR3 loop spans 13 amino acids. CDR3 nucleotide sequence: TGTGCCAGCAGTTTAAGGGGACAACATGGCTACACCTTC. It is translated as CASSLRGQHGYTF.

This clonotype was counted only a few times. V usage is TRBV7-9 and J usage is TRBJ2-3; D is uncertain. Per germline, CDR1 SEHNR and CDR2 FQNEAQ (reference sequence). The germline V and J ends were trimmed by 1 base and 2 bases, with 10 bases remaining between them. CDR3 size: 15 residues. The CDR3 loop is CASSLDVTSTDTQYF. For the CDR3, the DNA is TGTGCCAGCAGCTTAGATGTCACTTCCACAGATACGCAGTATTTT.

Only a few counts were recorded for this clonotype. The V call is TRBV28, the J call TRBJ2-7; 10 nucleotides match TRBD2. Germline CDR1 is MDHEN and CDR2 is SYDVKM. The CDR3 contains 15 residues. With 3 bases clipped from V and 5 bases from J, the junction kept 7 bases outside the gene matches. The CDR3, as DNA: TGTGCCAGCAGTTTGCTAAGCGGGAGGGCCAACGAGCAGTACTTC. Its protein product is CASSLLSGRANEQYF.

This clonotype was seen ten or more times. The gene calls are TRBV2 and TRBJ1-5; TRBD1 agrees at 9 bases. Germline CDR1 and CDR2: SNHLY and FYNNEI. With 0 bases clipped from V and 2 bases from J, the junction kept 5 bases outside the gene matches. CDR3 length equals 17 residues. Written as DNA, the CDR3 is TGTGCCAGCAGTGAAGCGTTAAGGACAGGGGGCAATCAGCCCCAGCATTTT. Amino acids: CASSEALRTGGNQPQHF.

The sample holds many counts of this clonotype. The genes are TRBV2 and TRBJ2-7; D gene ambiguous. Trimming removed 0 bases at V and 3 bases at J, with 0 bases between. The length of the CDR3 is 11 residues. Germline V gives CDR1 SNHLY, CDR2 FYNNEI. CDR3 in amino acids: CASSEAYEQYF. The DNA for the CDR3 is TGTGCCAGCAGTGAAGCCTACGAGCAGTACTTC.